The clone carrying this TCR beta chain appeared a single time. TCRdb processed the PCR reads anew with MiXCR; each CDR3 protein has one entry. The data show fewer than 10,000 distinct CDR3 sequences, with less than 70% seen just once and less than 20% held by the top ten. The CDR3 length is 15 residues. Germline V gene lookup returns CDR1 SGHTA and CDR2 FQGNSA. These data come from a study of CD4 and CD8 cells across lung adenocarcinoma regions. The source of this sequence is a female donor with lung adenocarcinoma. The CD4 and CD8 labels of this study may be unreliable. What was sequenced was CD8+ T cells from the center of a lung tumor. The chain carries TRBV7-2 and TRBJ2-3, with 8 bases fitting TRBD2. The last part of the DNA fits TRBJ2-7 better; the J call may be wrong. As DNA, the CDR3 is TGTGCCCGCGGCTCGGGAGGGGGGCGCGAAAACACGCAGTACTTC. Residues: CARGSGGGRENTQYF.